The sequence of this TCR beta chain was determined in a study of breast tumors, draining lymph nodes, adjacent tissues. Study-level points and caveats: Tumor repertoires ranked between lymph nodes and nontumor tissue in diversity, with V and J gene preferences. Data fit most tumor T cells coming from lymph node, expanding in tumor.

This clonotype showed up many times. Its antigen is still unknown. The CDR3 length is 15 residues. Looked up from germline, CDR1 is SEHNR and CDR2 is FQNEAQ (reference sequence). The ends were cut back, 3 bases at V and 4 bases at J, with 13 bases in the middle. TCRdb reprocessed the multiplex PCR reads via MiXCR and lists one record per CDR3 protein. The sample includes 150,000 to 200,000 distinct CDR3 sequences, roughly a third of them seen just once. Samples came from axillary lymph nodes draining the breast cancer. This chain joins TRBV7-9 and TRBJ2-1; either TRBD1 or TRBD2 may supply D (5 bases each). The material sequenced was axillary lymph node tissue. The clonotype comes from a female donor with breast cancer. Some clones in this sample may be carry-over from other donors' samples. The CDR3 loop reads CASSLTGTVYNEQFF. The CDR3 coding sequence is TGTGCCAGCAGCTTGACCGGGACGGTATACAATGAGCAGTTCTTC. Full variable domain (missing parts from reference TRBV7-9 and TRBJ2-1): DTGVSQNPRHKITKRGQNVTFRCDPISEHNRLYWYRQTLGQGPEFLTYFQNEAQLEKSRLLSDRFSAERPKGSFSTLEIQRTEQGDSAMYLCASSLTGTVYNEQFFGPGTRLTVL.